This T cell receptor (beta chain) was observed in a study of cytomegalovirus exposure and HLA in healthy donors. Both 60 Vbeta primers and 13 Jbeta primers went into the PCR. Here immunoSEQ multiplex PCR was the method, and the copy in TCRdb shows in-frame clones only, minus some. Of some 160,000 clones in the sample, around four fifths were seen once. The V gene's germline CDR1 is SNHLY and CDR2 FYNNEI. The V segment lost 5 bases and the J segment 3 bases; nucleotides outside the gene matches: 5. The CDR3 is 17 amino acids. The sequencing sample was made of PBMCs. The TCR was taken from a male donor in good health and CMV-seronegative. The chain combines TRBV2 with TRBJ2-3; 16 bases map to TRBD2. The CDR3 DNA follows: TGTGCCAGCAGTCAGGGACTAGCGGGGGGGCCAACAGATACGCAGTATTTT. Its protein product is CASSQGLAGGPTDTQYF. The full variable domain, completed using reference TRBV2 and TRBJ2-3, is EPEVTQTPSHQVTQMGQEVILRCVPISNHLYFYWYRQILGQKVEFLVSFYNNEISEKSEIFDDQFSVERPDGSNFTLKIRSTKLEDSAMYFCASSQGLAGGPTDTQYFGPGTRLTVL.